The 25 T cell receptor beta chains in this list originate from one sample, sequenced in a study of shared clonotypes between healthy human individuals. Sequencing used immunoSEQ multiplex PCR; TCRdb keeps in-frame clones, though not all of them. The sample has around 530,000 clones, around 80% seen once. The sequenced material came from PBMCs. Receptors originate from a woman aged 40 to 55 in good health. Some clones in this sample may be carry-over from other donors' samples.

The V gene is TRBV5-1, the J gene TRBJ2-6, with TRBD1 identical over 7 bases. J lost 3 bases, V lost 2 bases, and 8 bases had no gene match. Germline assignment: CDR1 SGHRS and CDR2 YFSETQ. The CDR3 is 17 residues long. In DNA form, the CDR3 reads TGCGCCAGCAGCTTATGGACAGGCGCCTTTGGGGCCAACGTCCTGACTTTC. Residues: CASSLWTGAFGANVLTF.

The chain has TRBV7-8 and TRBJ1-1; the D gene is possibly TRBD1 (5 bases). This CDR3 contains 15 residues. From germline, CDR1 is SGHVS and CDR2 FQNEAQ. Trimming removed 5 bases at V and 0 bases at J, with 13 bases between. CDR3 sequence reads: CASSTRQGMNTEAFF. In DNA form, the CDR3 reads TGTGCCAGCAGCACACGCCAGGGCATGAACACTGAAGCTTTCTTT.

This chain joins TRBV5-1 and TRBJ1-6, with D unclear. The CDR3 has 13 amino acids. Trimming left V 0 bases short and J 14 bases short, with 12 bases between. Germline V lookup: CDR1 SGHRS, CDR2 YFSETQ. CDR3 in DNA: TGCGCCAGCAGCTTGGAGGGATTCGGTACCCTCCACTTT. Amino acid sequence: CASSLEGFGTLHF.

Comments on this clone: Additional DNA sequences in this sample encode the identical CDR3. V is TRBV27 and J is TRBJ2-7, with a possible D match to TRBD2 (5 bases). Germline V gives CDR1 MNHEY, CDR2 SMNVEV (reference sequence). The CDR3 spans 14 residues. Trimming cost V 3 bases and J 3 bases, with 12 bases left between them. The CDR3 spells CASSFGRGRYEQYF. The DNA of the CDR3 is TGTGCCAGCAGTTTTGGCCGCGGGCGCTACGAGCAGTACTTC.

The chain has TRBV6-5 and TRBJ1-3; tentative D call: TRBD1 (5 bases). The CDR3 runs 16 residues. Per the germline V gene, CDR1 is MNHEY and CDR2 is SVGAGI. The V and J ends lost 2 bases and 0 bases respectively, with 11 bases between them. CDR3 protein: CASSYGLGGSGNTIYF. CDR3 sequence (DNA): TGTGCCAGCAGTTACGGTCTGGGGGGCTCTGGAAACACCATATATTTT.

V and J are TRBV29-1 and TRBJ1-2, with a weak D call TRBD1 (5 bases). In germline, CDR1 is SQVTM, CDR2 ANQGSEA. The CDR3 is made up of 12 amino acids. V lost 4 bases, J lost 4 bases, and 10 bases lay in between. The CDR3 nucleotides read TGCAGCGTTGTGGAGGGGTTCTATGGCTACACCTTC. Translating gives CSVVEGFYGYTF.

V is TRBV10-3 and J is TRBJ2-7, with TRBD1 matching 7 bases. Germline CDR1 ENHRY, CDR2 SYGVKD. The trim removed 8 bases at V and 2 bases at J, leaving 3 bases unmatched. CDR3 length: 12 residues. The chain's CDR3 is CAISQGTYEQYF. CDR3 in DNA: TGTGCCATCTCACAGGGGACCTACGAGCAGTACTTC.

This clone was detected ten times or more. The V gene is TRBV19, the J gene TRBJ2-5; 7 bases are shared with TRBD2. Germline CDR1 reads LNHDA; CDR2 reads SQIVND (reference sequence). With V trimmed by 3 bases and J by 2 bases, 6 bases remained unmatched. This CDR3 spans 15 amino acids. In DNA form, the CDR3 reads TGTGCCAGTAGTATTCCTGCGGGAGCACAAGAGACCCAGTACTTC. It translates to CASSIPAGAQETQYF.

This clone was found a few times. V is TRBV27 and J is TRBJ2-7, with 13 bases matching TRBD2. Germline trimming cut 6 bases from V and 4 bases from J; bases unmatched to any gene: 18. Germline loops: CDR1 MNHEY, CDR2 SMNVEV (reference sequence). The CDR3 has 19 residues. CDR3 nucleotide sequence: TGTGCCAGCAGGAAGGGTAGGGTTACTAGCGGGAGGGACCCATACGAGCAGTACTTC. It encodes CASRKGRVTSGRDPYEQYF.

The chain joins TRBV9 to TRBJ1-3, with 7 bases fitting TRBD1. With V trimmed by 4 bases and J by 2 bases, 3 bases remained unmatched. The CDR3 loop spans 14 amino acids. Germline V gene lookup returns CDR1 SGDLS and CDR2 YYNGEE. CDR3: CASSWDSAGNTIYF. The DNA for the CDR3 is TGTGCCAGCAGCTGGGACAGCGCTGGAAACACCATATATTTT.

The CDR3 region is CASSPSSAEQYF. CDR3 DNA: TGTGCCAGCTCACCGTCATCCGCTGAGCAGTACTTC. The V gene is TRBV18, the J gene TRBJ2-7; D gene unclear. Germline V gene lookup returns CDR1 KGHSH and CDR2 LQKENI. V was trimmed by 3 bases and J by 7 bases, leaving 10 bases between them. This CDR3 spans 12 amino acids.

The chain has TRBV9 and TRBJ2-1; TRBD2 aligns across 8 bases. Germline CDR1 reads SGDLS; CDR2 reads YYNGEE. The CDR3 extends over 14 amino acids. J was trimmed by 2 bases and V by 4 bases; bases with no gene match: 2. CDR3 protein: CASSQAGAYNEQFF. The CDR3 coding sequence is TGTGCCAGCAGCCAAGCGGGAGCCTACAATGAGCAGTTCTTC. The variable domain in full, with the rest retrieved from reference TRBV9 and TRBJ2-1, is DSGVTQTPKHLITATGQRVTLRCSPRSGDLSVYWYQQSLDQGLQFLIQYYNGEERAKGNILERFSAQQFPDLHSELNLSSLELGDSALYFCASSQAGAYNEQFFGPGTRLTVL.

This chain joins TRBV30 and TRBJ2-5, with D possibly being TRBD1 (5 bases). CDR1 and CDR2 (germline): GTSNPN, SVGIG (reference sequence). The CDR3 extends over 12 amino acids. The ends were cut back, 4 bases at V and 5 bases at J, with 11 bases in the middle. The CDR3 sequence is CAWNQGVETQYF. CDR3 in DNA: TGTGCCTGGAACCAGGGCGTGGAGACCCAGTACTTC. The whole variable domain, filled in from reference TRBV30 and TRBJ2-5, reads SQTIHQWPATLVQPVGSPLSLECTVEGTSNPNLYWYRQAAGRGLQLLFYSVGIGQISSEVPQNLSASRPQDRQFILSSKKLLLSDSGFYLCAWNQGVETQYFGPGTRLLVL.

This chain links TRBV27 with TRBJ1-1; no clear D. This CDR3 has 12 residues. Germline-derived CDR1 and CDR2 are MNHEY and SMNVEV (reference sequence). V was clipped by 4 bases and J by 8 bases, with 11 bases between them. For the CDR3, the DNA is TGTGCCAGCAGTTCATGGTCCGGGGAAGCTTTCTTT. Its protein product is CASSSWSGEAFF.

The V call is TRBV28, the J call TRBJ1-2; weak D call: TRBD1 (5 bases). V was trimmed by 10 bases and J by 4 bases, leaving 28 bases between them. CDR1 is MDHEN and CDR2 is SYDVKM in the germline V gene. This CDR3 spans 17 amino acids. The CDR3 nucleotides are TGTGCCACCTATTCTAGGGGACCGGAACAGTTAGCCTATGGCTACACCTTC. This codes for CATYSRGPEQLAYGYTF.

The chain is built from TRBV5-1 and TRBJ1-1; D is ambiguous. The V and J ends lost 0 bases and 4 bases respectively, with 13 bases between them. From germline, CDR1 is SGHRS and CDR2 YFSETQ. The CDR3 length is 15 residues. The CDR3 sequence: CASSLALLGGTEAFF. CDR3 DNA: TGCGCCAGCAGCTTGGCCCTCTTGGGTGGCACTGAAGCTTTCTTT.

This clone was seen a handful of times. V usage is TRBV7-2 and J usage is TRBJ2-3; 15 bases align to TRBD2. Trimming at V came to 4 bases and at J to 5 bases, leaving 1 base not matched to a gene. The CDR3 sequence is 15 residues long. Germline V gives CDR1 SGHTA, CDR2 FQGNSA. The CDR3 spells CASSSGLAGGDTQYF. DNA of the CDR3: TGTGCCAGCAGCTCGGGACTAGCGGGAGGAGATACGCAGTATTTT.

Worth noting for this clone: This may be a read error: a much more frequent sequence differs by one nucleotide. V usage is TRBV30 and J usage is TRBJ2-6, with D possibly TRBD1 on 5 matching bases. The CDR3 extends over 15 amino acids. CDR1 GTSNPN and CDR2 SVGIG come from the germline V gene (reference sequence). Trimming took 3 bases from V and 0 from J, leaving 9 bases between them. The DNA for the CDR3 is TGTGCCTGGAGGACAGACCTCTCTGGGGCCAACGTCCTGACTTTC. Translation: CAWRTDLSGANVLTF.

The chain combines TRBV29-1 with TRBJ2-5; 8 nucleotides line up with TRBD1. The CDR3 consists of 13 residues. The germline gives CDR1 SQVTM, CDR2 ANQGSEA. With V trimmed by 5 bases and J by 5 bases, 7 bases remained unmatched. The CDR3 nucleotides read TGCAGCGTTCAGGACAGGGTCAGGGAGACCCAGTACTTC. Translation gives CSVQDRVRETQYF.

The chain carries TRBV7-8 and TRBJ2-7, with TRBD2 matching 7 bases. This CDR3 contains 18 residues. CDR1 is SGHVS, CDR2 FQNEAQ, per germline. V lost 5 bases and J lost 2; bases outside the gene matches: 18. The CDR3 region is CASSLIVSPGLQTYEQYF. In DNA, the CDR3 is TGTGCCAGCAGCCTAATAGTCTCCCCGGGACTACAAACCTACGAGCAGTACTTC.

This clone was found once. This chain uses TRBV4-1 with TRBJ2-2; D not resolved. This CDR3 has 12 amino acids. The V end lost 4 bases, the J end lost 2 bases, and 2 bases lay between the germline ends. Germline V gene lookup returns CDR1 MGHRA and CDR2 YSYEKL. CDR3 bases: TGCGCCAGCAGCCTTAACACCGGGGAGCTGTTTTTT. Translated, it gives CASSLNTGELFF.

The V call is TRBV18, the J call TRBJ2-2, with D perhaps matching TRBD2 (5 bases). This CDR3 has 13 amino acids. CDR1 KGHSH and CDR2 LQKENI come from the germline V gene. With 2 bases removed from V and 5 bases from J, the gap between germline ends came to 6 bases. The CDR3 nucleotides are TGTGCCAGCTCACCATCGGGGACCGGGGAGCTGTTTTTT. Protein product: CASSPSGTGELFF.

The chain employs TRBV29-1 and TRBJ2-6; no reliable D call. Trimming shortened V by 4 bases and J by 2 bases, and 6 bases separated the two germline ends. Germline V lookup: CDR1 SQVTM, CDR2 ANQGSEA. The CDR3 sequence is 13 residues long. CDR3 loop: CSVGAAGANVLTF. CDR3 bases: TGCAGCGTTGGGGCAGCTGGGGCCAACGTCCTGACTTTC.

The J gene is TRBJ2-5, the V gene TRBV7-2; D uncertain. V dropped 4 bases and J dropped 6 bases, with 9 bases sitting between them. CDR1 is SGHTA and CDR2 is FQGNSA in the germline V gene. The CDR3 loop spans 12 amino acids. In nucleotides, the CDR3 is TGTGCCAGCAGCTCCCAAACGAAGACCCAGTACTTC. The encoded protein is CASSSQTKTQYF.

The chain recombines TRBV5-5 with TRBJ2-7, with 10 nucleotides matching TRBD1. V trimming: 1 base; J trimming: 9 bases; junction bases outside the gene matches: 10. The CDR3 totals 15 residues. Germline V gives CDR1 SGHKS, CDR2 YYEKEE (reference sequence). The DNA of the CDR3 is TGTGCCAGCAGCTTGACCGGGACAGGGGTAACGATGCAGTACTTC. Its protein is CASSLTGTGVTMQYF.